The TCR beta chain described here comes from a study of blood T cell repertoires in COVID-19. Study-level information: The study drew acute and convalescent COVID-19 samples from the United States, Italy and Spain.

Study processing details: The authors estimated nucleated cell counts from reference gene primer amplification. Sequencing was performed with immunoSEQ multiplex PCR; in TCRdb, only in-frame clones are kept and a portion is missing. That table is the source of V, J and clone size, and D and trimming were worked out from the DNA. The data contain roughly 200,000 clones, around four fifths of them singletons. The CDR3 is 15 residues long. The ends were cut back, 5 bases at V and 0 bases at J, with 12 bases in the middle. CDR1 SEHNR and CDR2 FQNEAQ come from the germline V gene (reference sequence). The sample was peripheral blood. The chain has TRBV7-9 and TRBJ2-3; D perhaps matches TRBD2 (5 bases). This TCR was sampled from a woman at least 80 years old with active or convalescent COVID-19. CDR3 sequence (DNA): TGTGCCAGCAGCGAAAGGACGGGGAGCACAGATACGCAGTATTTT. It encodes CASSERTGSTDTQYF.